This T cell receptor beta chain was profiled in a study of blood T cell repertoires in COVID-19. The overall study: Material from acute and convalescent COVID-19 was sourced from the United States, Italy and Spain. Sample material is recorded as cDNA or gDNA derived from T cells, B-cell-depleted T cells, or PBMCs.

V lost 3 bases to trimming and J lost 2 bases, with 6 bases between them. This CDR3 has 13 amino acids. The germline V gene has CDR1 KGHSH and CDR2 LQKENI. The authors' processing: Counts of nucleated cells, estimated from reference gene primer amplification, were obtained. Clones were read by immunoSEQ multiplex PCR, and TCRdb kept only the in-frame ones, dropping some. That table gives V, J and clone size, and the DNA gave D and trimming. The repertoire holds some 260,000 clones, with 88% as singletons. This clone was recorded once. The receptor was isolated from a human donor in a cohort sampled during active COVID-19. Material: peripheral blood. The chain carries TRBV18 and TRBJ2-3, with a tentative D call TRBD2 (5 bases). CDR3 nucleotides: TGTGCCAGCTCACCGAGGGACACAGATACGCAGTATTTT. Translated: CASSPRDTDTQYF.